The rows below give T cell receptor beta chains drawn from one sample of a study of blood T cell repertoires in COVID-19. The table came from immunoSEQ multiplex PCR; TCRdb's copy has only in-frame clones and leaves some out. The table lists 250,000 or so clones, about 80% of them singletons. Sequencing was carried out using peripheral blood. These receptors were collected from an elderly man with acute or convalescent COVID-19. Both conserved end residues are part of each CDR3. The order of the fields is clone size, V gene, J gene, D gene, CDR3 length, CDR3 DNA, CDR3 protein. A D gene is named only where the DNA matches it firmly. Clone size is not always given. Where it is, it says once, few, many or a class for expanded clones.

abundance: NA; v_gene: TRBV21-1; j_gene: TRBJ1-4; d_gene: NA; len: 16; CDR3nt: TGTGCCAGCAGCAAAAAACGGCGGAAGAGTCGTGAAAAACTGTTTTTT; CDR3aa: CASSKKRRKSREKLFF
abundance: NA; v_gene: TRBV12-5; j_gene: TRBJ2-5; d_gene: TRBD2; len: 17; CDR3nt: TGTGCTAGTGGTTTGAGCCGAGCGGGAGGGCCGTGGGAGACCCAGTACTTC; CDR3aa: CASGLSRAGGPWETQYF
abundance: once; v_gene: TRBV19; j_gene: TRBJ2-1; d_gene: TRBD2; len: 19; CDR3nt: TGTGCCAGTAGTAACCCGGGACTAGCGGGGGGGCCGTTCGGCAATGAGCAGTTCTTC; CDR3aa: CASSNPGLAGGPFGNEQFF
abundance: NA; v_gene: TRBV7-7; j_gene: TRBJ2-2; d_gene: NA; len: 15; CDR3nt: TGTGCCAGCAGTTTTGGGCCACCTAACACCGGGGAGCTGTTTTTT; CDR3aa: CASSFGPPNTGELFF
abundance: NA; v_gene: TRBV3-1/TRBV3-2; j_gene: TRBJ1-6; d_gene: NA; len: 14; CDR3nt: TGTGCCAGCAGCCAAGGGGAGCGGAATTCACCCCTCCACTTT; CDR3aa: CASSQGERNSPLHF
abundance: NA; v_gene: TRBV27; j_gene: TRBJ2-1; d_gene: TRBD2; len: 14; CDR3nt: TGTGCCGCACGAGGGAGCGGGAGGGCCCGTGAGCAGTTCTTC; CDR3aa: CAARGSGRAREQFF
abundance: few; v_gene: TRBV5-5; j_gene: TRBJ1-5; d_gene: NA; len: 15; CDR3nt: TGTGCCAGCAGCTTGTCAGTTTTAAGCAATCAGCCCCAGCATTTT; CDR3aa: CASSLSVLSNQPQHF
abundance: NA; v_gene: TRBV5-1; j_gene: TRBJ2-2; d_gene: TRBD2; len: 16; CDR3nt: TGCGCCAGCAGCTCAACGGGGGGGCAGACGTTCGGGGAGCTGTTTTTT; CDR3aa: CASSSTGGQTFGELFF
abundance: once; v_gene: TRBV3-1/TRBV3-2; j_gene: TRBJ1-1; d_gene: NA; len: 14; CDR3nt: TGTGCCAGCAGCCAACTGGGGGGTGGCACTGAAGCTTTCTTT; CDR3aa: CASSQLGGGTEAFF
abundance: NA; v_gene: TRBV19; j_gene: TRBJ1-5; d_gene: NA; len: 15; CDR3nt: TGTGCCAGTAGGCGGGCCCGTGGGGATCGTCAGCCCCAGCATTTT; CDR3aa: CASRRARGDRQPQHF
abundance: NA; v_gene: TRBV7-2; j_gene: TRBJ2-1; d_gene: NA; len: 16; CDR3nt: TGTGCCAGCAGCTTAGGCGGGGCGAACTCCTACAATGAGCAGTTCTTC; CDR3aa: CASSLGGANSYNEQFF
abundance: NA; v_gene: TRBV5-1; j_gene: TRBJ2-1; d_gene: TRBD2; len: 16; CDR3nt: TGCGCCAGCAGCGAGCAGGTTAGCGGGACTTACAATGAGCAGTTCTTC; CDR3aa: CASSEQVSGTYNEQFF
abundance: NA; v_gene: TRBV7-9; j_gene: TRBJ1-5; d_gene: TRBD1; len: 15; CDR3nt: TGTGCCAGCAGCTTAGTGACAGGGAACAATCAGCCCCAGCATTTT; CDR3aa: CASSLVTGNNQPQHF
abundance: NA; v_gene: TRBV3-1/TRBV3-2; j_gene: TRBJ2-7; d_gene: NA; len: 13; CDR3nt: TGTGCCAGCAGTCCAGGGGGGACCTACGAGCAGTACTTC; CDR3aa: CASSPGGTYEQYF
abundance: NA; v_gene: TRBV19; j_gene: TRBJ1-5; d_gene: NA; len: 15; CDR3nt: TGTGCCAGTAGTAGAACGGGACAAAAATTGCAGCCCCAGCATTTT; CDR3aa: CASSRTGQKLQPQHF
abundance: NA; v_gene: TRBV29-1; j_gene: TRBJ1-1; d_gene: NA; len: 12; CDR3nt: TGCAGCGTTGAGCCCGGGAAAACTGAAGCTTTCTTT; CDR3aa: CSVEPGKTEAFF
abundance: NA; v_gene: TRBV7-9; j_gene: TRBJ1-2; d_gene: NA; len: 14; CDR3nt: TGTGCCAGCAGCCCAGCGACCGGCGGCTATGGCTACACCTTC; CDR3aa: CASSPATGGYGYTF
abundance: NA; v_gene: TRBV2; j_gene: TRBJ2-7; d_gene: TRBD1; len: 15; CDR3nt: TGTGCCAGCAGTGAAGGGGCAGGGGGCACGTACGAGCAGTACTTC; CDR3aa: CASSEGAGGTYEQYF
abundance: NA; v_gene: TRBV9; j_gene: TRBJ2-1; d_gene: TRBD2; len: 13; CDR3nt: TGTGCCAGCAGCGGGACTAGCGGGAGCAAGCAGTTCTTC; CDR3aa: CASSGTSGSKQFF
abundance: NA; v_gene: TRBV30; j_gene: TRBJ1-3; d_gene: NA; len: 13; CDR3nt: TGTGCCTGGAGTGTTCTATCAGGAAACACCATATATTTT; CDR3aa: CAWSVLSGNTIYF
abundance: NA; v_gene: TRBV28; j_gene: TRBJ2-7; d_gene: TRBD1; len: 16; CDR3nt: TGTGCCAGCAGTTTATGGACAGGGACAGGAGCCTACGAGCAGTACTTC; CDR3aa: CASSLWTGTGAYEQYF
abundance: NA; v_gene: TRBV5-1; j_gene: TRBJ1-1; d_gene: TRBD1; len: 17; CDR3nt: TGCGCCAGCAGCTTGGGGACAGGGGGCTTCGGAAGTACTGAAGCTTTCTTT; CDR3aa: CASSLGTGGFGSTEAFF
abundance: NA; v_gene: TRBV7-9; j_gene: TRBJ1-6; d_gene: NA; len: 14; CDR3nt: TGTGCCAGCAGTCCTACGTGGGCCCGATCACCCCTCCACTTT; CDR3aa: CASSPTWARSPLHF
abundance: NA; v_gene: TRBV3-1/TRBV3-2; j_gene: TRBJ2-5; d_gene: NA; len: 12; CDR3nt: TGTGCCAGCAGCCAAGATCGAGGGACCCAGTACTTC; CDR3aa: CASSQDRGTQYF
abundance: NA; v_gene: TRBV19; j_gene: TRBJ1-6; d_gene: TRBD1; len: 15; CDR3nt: TGTGCCAGTAAGACAGGGGGTCGCTATAATTCACCCCTCCACTTT; CDR3aa: CASKTGGRYNSPLHF
abundance: NA; v_gene: TRBV7-9; j_gene: TRBJ1-4; d_gene: NA; len: 14; CDR3nt: TGTGCCAGCACCCCTCCAGGGGCTAATGAAAAACTGTTTTTT; CDR3aa: CASTPPGANEKLFF
abundance: NA; v_gene: TRBV4-1; j_gene: TRBJ1-5; d_gene: NA; len: 16; CDR3nt: TGCGCCAGCAGCCAATCGGGACACCTTAGCAATCAGCCCCAGCATTTT; CDR3aa: CASSQSGHLSNQPQHF